This passage covers 3 T cell receptor beta chains from one sample sequenced in a study of blood T cell repertoires in COVID-19. The data were produced by immunoSEQ multiplex PCR, yet TCRdb's version contains in-frame clones alone and is incomplete. Altogether hundreds of thousands of clones are present, about 80% being singletons, with the ten largest covering approximately 9.1%. The sample consisted of peripheral blood. The receptors were gathered from an elderly man with acute or convalescent COVID-19.

The rearrangement uses TRBV2 and TRBJ1-1; TRBD1 matches 9 bases. V dropped 3 bases and J dropped 5; count of bases not matched to a gene: 7. The germline CDR1 and CDR2 sequences are SNHLY and FYNNEI. The CDR3 contains 15 residues. As DNA, the CDR3 is TGTGCCAGCAGTGATTCCGGACAGGGGTGGACTGAAGCTTTCTTT. Protein sequence: CASSDSGQGWTEAFF.

The CDR3 region is CASSLEQWALEQYF. In nucleotides, the CDR3 is TGTGCCAGCAGCTTAGAACAGTGGGCCCTCGAGCAGTACTTC. This chain connects TRBV11-1 to TRBJ2-7; D is unresolved. The CDR3 has 14 residues. Germline values: CDR1 SGHAT, CDR2 FQDESV (reference sequence). V was trimmed by 1 base and J by 6 bases, leaving 13 bases between them.

The chain has TRBV3-1 (or the pseudogene TRBV3-2) and TRBJ2-2, with 9 bases identical to TRBD1. This CDR3 region has 14 residues. Germline V lookup: CDR1 LGHDT, CDR2 YNNKEL (reference sequence). V was pared by 4 bases and J by 6 bases, with 3 bases of the junction left unmatched. The CDR3 reads CASSPRDRAGELFF. CDR3 nucleotide sequence: TGTGCCAGCAGCCCCCGGGACAGGGCCGGGGAGCTGTTTTTT.